A selection of T cell receptor beta chains follows, all from one sample in a study of shared clonotypes between healthy human individuals. This table comes from immunoSEQ multiplex PCR, and its TCRdb copy is limited to in-frame clones, with some not included. The sample has 2 million to 2.5 million clones, roughly 93% seen once. Specimen: naive CD4+ T cells from PBMCs. These receptors were obtained from a man aged 18-30 years in good health. Some clones in this sample may be carry-over from other donors' samples. CDR3s include the opening cysteine and the closing phenylalanine or tryptophan. The D gene is left open where the match is weak. Some rows mark clone size as missing; the rest say once, few, many or name a class of expanded clone.

clone size | J gene | D gene | V gene | CDR3 DNA | CDR3 protein
few | TRBJ1-5 | TRBD1 | TRBV4-1 | TGCGCCAGCAGTGGACAGGTCTATAGCAATCAGCCCCAGCATTTT | CASSGQVYSNQPQHF
once | TRBJ2-7 | - | TRBV5-6 | TGTGCCAGCAGCTTGTTGGCAGGGGACGAGCAGTACTTC | CASSLLAGDEQYF
- | TRBJ1-3 | - | TRBV28 | TGTGCCAGCAGTTTAATGAGCTCTGGAAACACCATATATTTT | CASSLMSSGNTIYF
- | TRBJ2-4 | - | TRBV5-4 | TGTGCCAGCAGCTTGGTGGGCGGGGACATTCAGTACTTC | CASSLVGGDIQYF
once | TRBJ2-3 | TRBD2 | TRBV28 | TGTGCCAGCAGTTTTTATATTGGGAAGCGGGAGTCACCTACAGATACGCAGTATTTT | CASSFYIGKRESPTDTQYF
- | TRBJ2-1 | - | TRBV7-9 | TGTGCCAGCAGCTTAGTGGCACATTACAATGAGCAGTTCTTC | CASSLVAHYNEQFF
- | TRBJ2-7 | TRBD1 | TRBV7-2 | TGTGCCAGCAGCAGGGGACAGGGCCCCTACGAGCAGTACTTC | CASSRGQGPYEQYF
- | TRBJ1-1 | - | TRBV2 | TGTGCCAGCGCGGGGATCCTCTTGGACACTGAAGCTTTCTTT | CASAGILLDTEAFF
- | TRBJ1-5 | - | TRBV19 | TGTGCCAGTAGTATAGGCTCATCCCTCCGGGGCAATCAGCCCCAGCATTTT | CASSIGSSLRGNQPQHF
- | TRBJ2-2 | TRBD2 | TRBV5-4 | TGTGCCAGCAGCTCGGGACTAGCGGGAGTCACCGGGGAGCTGTTTTTT | CASSSGLAGVTGELFF
once | TRBJ1-1 | - | TRBV6-1 | TGTGCCAGCAGCCCTTGGGGGGTGAACACTGAAGCTTTCTTT | CASSPWGVNTEAFF
- | TRBJ1-2 | - | TRBV4-3 | TGCGCCAGCAGCCAAGAAGGAGGAGCGGGGTATGGCTACACCTTC | CASSQEGGAGYGYTF
- | TRBJ2-7 | - | TRBV28 | TGTGCCAGCAGTTCCATCGCCTACGAGCAGTACTTC | CASSSIAYEQYF
- | TRBJ2-2 | - | TRBV28 | TGTGCCAGCAGTCTCGGACAGCTCAGCGCCGAGACCGGGGAGCTGTTTTTT | CASSLGQLSAETGELFF
- | TRBJ1-1 | - | TRBV29-1 | TGCAGCGTTGCCCCGACGGGGTTCATGAACACTGAAGCTTTCTTT | CSVAPTGFMNTEAFF
- | TRBJ2-1 | TRBD2 | TRBV9 | TGTGCCAGCAGCGTAGGGGGACTAGCGGGAGATGAGCAGTTCTTC | CASSVGGLAGDEQFF
- | TRBJ2-7 | TRBD2 | TRBV27 | TGTGCCAGCAGTTCTTTGGGACTAGCGGGCTCCTACGAGCAGTACTTC | CASSSLGLAGSYEQYF
- | TRBJ1-2 | - | TRBV5-6 | TGTGCCAGCAGCCCGGTCGGGGCGCCCTTTAATGGCTACACCTTC | CASSPVGAPFNGYTF
- | TRBJ1-1 | TRBD1 | TRBV9 | TGTGCCAGCAGCGCGGCCCGACAGGGGACGGAAGCTTTCTTT | CASSAARQGTEAFF
- | TRBJ2-2 | - | TRBV7-9 | TGTGCCAGCAGCTTGATACCGGGACGCTCGAACACCGGGGAGCTGTTTTTT | CASSLIPGRSNTGELFF
- | TRBJ1-2 | - | TRBV28 | TGTGCCAGCAGTTCCCCTTGGTATGGCTACACCTTC | CASSSPWYGYTF
- | TRBJ2-2 | - | TRBV7-3 | TGTGCCAGCAGCTTAAGGGGGACCGGGGAGCTGTTTTTT | CASSLRGTGELFF
- | TRBJ2-2 | - | TRBV5-6 | TGTGCCAGCAGCTTTTACTCACCCGGGGAGCTGTTTTTT | CASSFYSPGELFF
- | TRBJ1-1 | - | TRBV30 | TGTGCCTGGAGTGTTACAGCGAACACTGAAGCTTTCTTT | CAWSVTANTEAFF
- | TRBJ1-1 | - | TRBV30 | TGTGCCTGGGGAGGTAGGGAGAACACTGAAGCTTTCTTT | CAWGGRENTEAFF
- | TRBJ1-2 | TRBD1 | TRBV6-1 | TGTGCCAGCAGTGGGGGACAGGGAAGTATTGGCTATGGCTACACCTTC | CASSGGQGSIGYGYTF
- | TRBJ1-4 | - | TRBV9 | TGTGCCAGCAGCGCCGACGGTGCAGCTAATGAAAAACTGTTTTTT | CASSADGAANEKLFF
- | TRBJ2-6 | TRBD1 | TRBV11-2 | TGTGCCAGCAGTTCGACACCGGGACAGGTATCCTCTGGGGCCAACGTCCTGACTTTC | CASSSTPGQVSSGANVLTF
once | TRBJ1-4 | - | TRBV28 | TGTGCCAGCGCCCCCGGGACGGACTTATTAGCAACTAATGAAAAACTGTTTTTT | CASAPGTDLLATNEKLFF
- | TRBJ2-3 | - | TRBV6-1 | TGTGCCAGCAGTGTGGACACAGATACGCAGTATTTT | CASSVDTDTQYF
- | TRBJ1-5 | TRBD1 | TRBV5-5 | TGTGCCAGCAGCGGAGGGACAGGCAATCAGCCCCAGCATTTT | CASSGGTGNQPQHF
- | TRBJ2-5 | - | TRBV7-9 | TGTGCCAGCAGCTTTCCAGGGTACCAAGAGACCCAGTACTTC | CASSFPGYQETQYF
- | TRBJ2-5 | TRBD2 | TRBV4-3 | TGCGCCAGCAGCCAAGGACTAGCGCCTTGGGAGACCCAGTACTTC | CASSQGLAPWETQYF
- | TRBJ2-3 | TRBD2 | TRBV4-2 | TGTGCCAGCAGCCAAGAGACGGGAGGGGACACAGATACGCAGTATTTT | CASSQETGGDTDTQYF
- | TRBJ1-2 | - | TRBV7-9 | TGTGCCAGCAGCTTTGGGGGCGCGGACTATGGCTACACCTTC | CASSFGGADYGYTF
once | TRBJ2-1 | - | TRBV5-5 | TGTGCCAGCAGCCCGCTCCAGTTCACCCCCGAGCAGTTCTTC | CASSPLQFTPEQFF
- | TRBJ1-1 | TRBD1 | TRBV5-4 | TGTGCCAGCAGCTTGGGACAGGGTTTGAATGAAGCTTTCTTT | CASSLGQGLNEAFF
- | TRBJ2-7 | TRBD2 | TRBV7-2 | TGTGCCAGCAGCTCCCTTTCTATGGGAGCGGGAGTATACGAGCAGTACTTC | CASSSLSMGAGVYEQYF
- | TRBJ2-1 | - | TRBV9 | TGTGCCAGCAGCGCCCTCCCTGCCCTCGTAAACTACAATGAGCAGTTCTTC | CASSALPALVNYNEQFF
- | TRBJ1-6 | TRBD1 | TRBV5-6 | TGTGCCAGCAGCTATTCGACAGGGAGATCACCCCTCCACTTT | CASSYSTGRSPLHF
- | TRBJ1-2 | TRBD1 | TRBV28 | TGTGCCAGCAGCATAACGGGACAGGGGGCGCAAATCTATGGCTACACCTTC | CASSITGQGAQIYGYTF
- | TRBJ1-2 | - | TRBV12-5 | TGTGCTAGTGGTTTGGACCAACTAACTGGCTATGGCTACACCTTC | CASGLDQLTGYGYTF
- | TRBJ1-1 | - | TRBV11-2 | TGTGCCAGCAGCTTATCCCGGCAGGGCGGCACTGAAGCTTTCTTT | CASSLSRQGGTEAFF
- | TRBJ2-4 | - | TRBV27 | TGTGCCAGCAGTCCTCCCGCGGCCAAAAACATTCAGTACTTC | CASSPPAAKNIQYF
once | TRBJ2-4 | - | TRBV11-2 | TGTGCCAGCAGCCCTCCGGGACTGGGGGGAAACATTCAGTACTTC | CASSPPGLGGNIQYF
- | TRBJ2-1 | TRBD2 | TRBV7-2 | TGTGCCAGCAGCAAGGGACTAGCCGGCAATGAGCAGTTCTTC | CASSKGLAGNEQFF
- | TRBJ2-1 | TRBD1 | TRBV27 | TGTGCCAGCAGTTTACGTAGGACAGGGATTTACAATGAGCAGTTCTTC | CASSLRRTGIYNEQFF
- | TRBJ2-3 | - | TRBV19 | TGTGCCAGTACTGCCGCCCCCGGAGGAGATACGCAGTATTTT | CASTAAPGGDTQYF
once | TRBJ1-1 | TRBD1 | TRBV4-1 | TGCGCCAGCAGCCAAACAGGGGCCCTGAACACTGAAGCTTTCTTT | CASSQTGALNTEAFF
- | TRBJ2-7 | TRBD1 | TRBV5-1 | TGCGCCAGCAGCCGAGACTGGACAGGGGGCGGCTACGAGCAGTACTTC | CASSRDWTGGGYEQYF
- | TRBJ2-1 | TRBD2 | TRBV5-1 | TGCGCCAGCAGCGTTGGACTAGCTAATGAGCAGTTCTTC | CASSVGLANEQFF
- | TRBJ2-7 | - | TRBV29-1 | TGCAGCGTGAGAGGGCTAGCAGTTTACGAGCAGTACTTC | CSVRGLAVYEQYF
- | TRBJ1-2 | - | TRBV18 | TGTGCCAGCTCACCGACCGGAGTTCCGATTCGTGGCTACACCTTC | CASSPTGVPIRGYTF
- | TRBJ1-6 | TRBD1 | TRBV5-4 | TGTGCCAGCAGCTCTCAACAGGGGGATAATTCACCCCTCCACTTT | CASSSQQGDNSPLHF
once | TRBJ2-7 | - | TRBV7-8 | TGTGCCAGCAGCTTACGGGGGTTCACCTACGAGCAGTACTTC | CASSLRGFTYEQYF
- | TRBJ2-5 | TRBD2 | TRBV27 | TGTGCCAGCAGTTCCGGGGGGGCCTTTCAAGAGACCCAGTACTTC | CASSSGGAFQETQYF
- | TRBJ2-2 | - | TRBV19 | TGTGCCAGTTCCGACGTTTTAGAGACCGGGGAGCTGTTTTTT | CASSDVLETGELFF
- | TRBJ2-1 | - | TRBV5-6 | TGTGCCAGCGAAGGGGGTAGTTTCTCCTACAATGAGCAGTTCTTC | CASEGGSFSYNEQFF
- | TRBJ1-5 | TRBD1 | TRBV7-9 | TGTGCCAGCAGCTCCTGGACAGGGGTAAGCAATCAGCCCCAGCATTTT | CASSSWTGVSNQPQHF
once | TRBJ2-1 | TRBD2 | TRBV18 | TGTGCCAGCTCTCTAGGACTAGCTACTTACACTGAGCAGTTCTTC | CASSLGLATYTEQFF